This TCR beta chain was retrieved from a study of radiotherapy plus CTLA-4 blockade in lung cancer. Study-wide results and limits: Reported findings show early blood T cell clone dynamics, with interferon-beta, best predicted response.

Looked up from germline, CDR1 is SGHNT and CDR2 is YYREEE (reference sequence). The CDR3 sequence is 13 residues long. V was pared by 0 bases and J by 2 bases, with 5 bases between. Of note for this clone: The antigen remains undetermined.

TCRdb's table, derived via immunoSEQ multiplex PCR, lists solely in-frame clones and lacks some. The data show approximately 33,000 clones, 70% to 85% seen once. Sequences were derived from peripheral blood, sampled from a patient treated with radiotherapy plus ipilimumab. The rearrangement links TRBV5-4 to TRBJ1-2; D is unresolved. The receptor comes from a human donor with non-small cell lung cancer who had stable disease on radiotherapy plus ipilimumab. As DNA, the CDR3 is TGTGCCAGCAGCTTGGAACAGAACTATGGCTACACCTTC. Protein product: CASSLEQNYGYTF.